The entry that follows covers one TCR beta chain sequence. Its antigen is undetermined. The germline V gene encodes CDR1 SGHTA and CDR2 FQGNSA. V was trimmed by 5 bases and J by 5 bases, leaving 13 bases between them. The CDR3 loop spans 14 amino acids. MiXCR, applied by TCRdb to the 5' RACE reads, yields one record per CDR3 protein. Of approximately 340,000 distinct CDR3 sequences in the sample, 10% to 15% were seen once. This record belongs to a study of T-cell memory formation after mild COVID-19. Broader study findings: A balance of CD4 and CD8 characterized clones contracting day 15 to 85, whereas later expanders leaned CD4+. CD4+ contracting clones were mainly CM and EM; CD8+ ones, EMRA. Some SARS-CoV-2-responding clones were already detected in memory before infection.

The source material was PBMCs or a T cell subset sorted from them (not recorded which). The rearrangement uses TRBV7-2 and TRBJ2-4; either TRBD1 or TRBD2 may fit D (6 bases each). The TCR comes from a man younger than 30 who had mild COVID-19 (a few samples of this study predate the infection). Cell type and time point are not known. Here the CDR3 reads CASSPTGRQNIQYF. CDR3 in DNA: TGTGCCAGCAGCCCAACAGGGAGGCAAAACATTCAGTACTTC.